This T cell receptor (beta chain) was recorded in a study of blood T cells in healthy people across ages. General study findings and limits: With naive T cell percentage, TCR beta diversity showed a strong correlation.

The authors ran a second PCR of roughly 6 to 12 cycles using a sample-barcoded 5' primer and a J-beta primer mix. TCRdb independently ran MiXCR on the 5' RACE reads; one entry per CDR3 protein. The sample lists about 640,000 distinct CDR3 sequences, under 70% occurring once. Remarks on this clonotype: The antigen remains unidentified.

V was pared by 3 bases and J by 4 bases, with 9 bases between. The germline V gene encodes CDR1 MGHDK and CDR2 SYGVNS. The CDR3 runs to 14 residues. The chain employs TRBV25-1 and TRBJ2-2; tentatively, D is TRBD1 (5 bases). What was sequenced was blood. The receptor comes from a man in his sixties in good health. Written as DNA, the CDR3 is TGTGCCAGCAGTGACAGGGTCGGCACCGGGGAGCTGTTTTTT. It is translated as CASSDRVGTGELFF.